This T cell receptor beta chain is drawn from a study of blood T cell repertoires in COVID-19 (dated by TCRdb to 2018 to 2020). With regard to the full study: Samples covering the acute and convalescent phases of COVID-19 were provided by collaborators in the United States, Italy and Spain. The material from the prospective study consisted of cDNA or gDNA derived from T cells, B-cell-depleted T cells, or PBMCs. The dataset comprised deeply sampled blood TCRbeta repertoires from subjects exposed to, actively infected with, or recovered from COVID-19. The repertoires were released in a freely available public database intended as a resource for research on the immune response to SARS-CoV-2. Samples were obtained from the ongoing ImmuneRACE study (first 160 participants) and from 950 to 1,500 subjects provided by 6 global collaborators. The sample metadata nearly always contained a de-identified subject ID, COVID-19 status, age in years and sex. Where available, HLA class I and class II types were obtained from metadata supplied by the sample provider rather than from assay-based typing. General conclusions and limits of the study: Clinical and demographic metadata were provided uncurated, with the amount varying by source and participant.

The immunoSEQ Assay, a bias-controlled multiplex PCR, was used to amplify TCRbeta CDR3 regions from genomic DNA. Concerning the study's data processing: The number of nucleated cells in each sample was estimated by amplification of reference gene primers within the assay. To quantify the absolute abundance of each unique TCRbeta CDR3 rearrangement, sequence reads were collapsed and filtered. For each sample, productive Simpson clonality was calculated as the square root of Simpson's diversity index across productive rearrangements. TCRdb carries this immuneACCESS record with in-frame sequences only. Its versions omit some clonotypes, under half of them owing to an unresolved V gene in the studies checked, with the rest unexplained. That table supplies the V and J calls and clone size; D and trimming were determined from the DNA. Within this sample are fewer than 85,000 clones, with around 89% of them counted one time only. Around 9% of the sample comes from the top ten.

With regard to this clone: No cognate antigen has been identified for it. It has no much larger one-base neighbor in the sample; base qualities were not kept.

The collaborating institutions used their own protocols to collect whole blood in K2EDTA tubes. For TCRbeta analysis, collaborators shipped samples in one of three forms: frozen whole blood, isolated PBMCs, or DNA extracted from either of those sample types. V loses 1 base, J loses 4 bases, and the germline ends lie 9 bases apart. The CDR1 and CDR2 encoded by the germline V gene are SGHAT and FQNNGV. The CDR3 measures 14 amino acids from cysteine to phenylalanine. The kept DNA is CDR3 alone, 42 bases in frame from the first base. The rearrangement combines TRBV11-2 with TRBJ2-3; D gene: possibly TRBD2, on 6 matching bases. The material sequenced was peripheral blood. The clonotype originates from a human donor in a cohort sampled during active COVID-19. The CDR3 here reads CASSLVPSADTQYF. The nucleotides read TGTGCCAGCAGCTTAGTCCCTAGCGCAGATACGCAGTATTTT.